This passage covers 16 T cell receptor beta chains from one sample sequenced in a study of spatial heterogeneity in lung cancer. Study results and limitations: Tumor mutation counts were tracked by expanded intratumoral alpha and beta TCR counts.

Antigen specificity for these receptors is unknown. TCRdb reanalysed the 5' RACE reads using MiXCR and keeps one entry per CDR3 protein. The sample carries about 18,000 distinct CDR3 sequences, roughly 7.5% recorded once. Time point defined: sample taken at primary tumor resection. Sequencing was performed on lung tumor tissue, taken at surgery. These receptors all come from a male donor with early-stage non-small cell lung cancer.

This clonotype was recorded many times. This chain uses TRBV7-9 with TRBJ2-2; D ambiguous. Per germline, CDR1 SEHNR and CDR2 FQNEAQ (reference sequence). CDR3 size: 14 residues. The V gene lost 6 bases and the J gene lost 2 bases, with 10 bases spanning the gap. DNA for the CDR3: TGTGCCAGCAGTCTGGATGTAAACACCGGGGAGCTGTTTTTT. Translated: CASSLDVNTGELFF.

This clonotype counts as medium-sized. The V call is TRBV29-1, the J call TRBJ2-2, with 13 bases that match TRBD2. With 6 bases clipped from V and 7 bases from J, the junction kept 8 bases outside the gene matches. From germline, CDR1 is SQVTM and CDR2 ANQGSEA. This CDR3 has 15 amino acids. CDR3 protein: CSVPGLAGAVGELFF. For the CDR3, the DNA is TGCAGCGTCCCAGGACTAGCGGGGGCCGTCGGGGAGCTGTTTTTT.

The chain is built from TRBV12-3 or TRBV12-4 and TRBJ2-1; 8 bases match TRBD2. The CDR3 loop spans 14 amino acids. Trimming at V came to 0 bases and at J to 15 bases, leaving 10 bases not matched to a gene. CDR3 loop: CASSLAGISGVAFF. The CDR3 DNA reads TGTGCCAGCAGTTTAGCCGGAATTAGCGGGGTCGCGTTCTTC.

The chain combines TRBV5-1 with TRBJ2-5, with TRBD2 identical over 7 bases. The CDR3 extends over 14 amino acids. The trim removed 4 bases at V and 2 bases at J, leaving 5 bases unmatched. Germline lookup yields CDR1 SGHRS and CDR2 YFSETQ. CDR3 sequence (DNA): TGCGCCAGCAGCCAGACTAGCTTACAAGAGACCCAGTACTTC. It specifies CASSQTSLQETQYF.

The chain joins TRBV3-1 to TRBJ1-6; TRBD1 matches 7 bases. The CDR3 consists of 14 residues. V gave up 5 bases and J gave up 7 bases; unmatched junction bases: 5. In germline, CDR1 is LGHDT, CDR2 YNNKEL (reference sequence). The CDR3 DNA is TGTGCCAGCAGCGAGACAGGGACCAATTCACCCCTCCACTTT. Encoded protein: CASSETGTNSPLHF.

This clonotype was counted a few times. The gene calls are TRBV28 and TRBJ1-4, with no clear D. The CDR3 is 15 residues long. Trimming pared 6 bases from V and 6 bases from J, leaving 17 bases between. Germline V gene data show CDR1 as MDHEN and CDR2 as SYDVKM. This CDR3 reads CASSTPGGAHEKLFF. The CDR3, as DNA: TGTGCCAGCAGCACCCCCGGAGGCGCCCATGAAAAACTGTTTTTT.

This clonotype has a count of ten or more. The chain uses TRBV18 and TRBJ2-3, with D hard to call. This CDR3 is 14 amino acids long. The V end was cut by 1 base, the J end by 0 bases, with 5 bases between. CDR1 and CDR2 from the germline V gene are KGHSH and LQKENI. CDR3 residues: CASSPRASTDTQYF. Here the CDR3 DNA reads TGTGCCAGCTCACCACGGGCCAGCACAGATACGCAGTATTTT.

This clonotype was seen repeatedly, ten times or more. The J gene is TRBJ2-7, the V gene TRBV18; TRBD1 or TRBD2 may be the D gene (6 bases each). Per the germline V gene, CDR1 is KGHSH and CDR2 is LQKENI. The CDR3 runs 15 residues. Trimming removed 6 bases from V and 4 bases from J, with 19 bases in between. CDR3 sequence: CASSPGSRGPYEQYF. The CDR3, as DNA: TGTGCCAGCTCCCCCGGGAGCAGGGGCCCTTACGAGCAGTACTTC.

This clonotype has just a few counts. A much larger clone lies a single base off, so this may be a read error. The gene calls are TRBV20-1 and TRBJ1-2, with a tentative D call TRBD1 (6 bases). The CDR3 is 15 amino acids. Germline V gives CDR1 DFQATT, CDR2 SNEGSKA (reference sequence). CDR3 protein: CSAREASTGKYGDTF. CDR3 in DNA: TGCAGTGCTAGAGAAGCAAGCACAGGGAAATATGGCGACACCTTC.

This clonotype came up many times. The rearrangement joins TRBV15 to TRBJ2-1; the match to TRBD1 covers 9 bases. CDR1 and CDR2 (germline): LNHNV, YYDKDF (reference sequence). This CDR3 region has 15 residues. The J segment lost 0 bases and the V segment lost 5 bases, leaving 2 bases of the junction unmatched. The CDR3 DNA reads TGTGCCACCAGCCCGACAGGGGGCTCCTACAATGAGCAGTTCTTC. Residues: CATSPTGGSYNEQFF.

The rearrangement uses TRBV5-1 and TRBJ2-1; 8 bases line up with TRBD2. There are 11 residues in the CDR3. Germline trimming cut 0 bases from V and 16 bases from J; bases unmatched to any gene: 3. CDR1 and CDR2 (germline): SGHRS, YFSETQ. Written as DNA, the CDR3 is TGCGCCAGCAGCTTGGAGGGGACTAGTTTCTTC. Residues: CASSLEGTSFF.

This clonotype was observed at least ten times. V gene TRBV25-1 combines with J gene TRBJ1-2; D gene ambiguous. V was shortened by 0 bases and J by 4 bases, with 6 bases between the two germline ends. The CDR3 runs 13 residues. The germline gives CDR1 MGHDK, CDR2 SYGVNS. The CDR3 DNA reads as TGTGCCAGCAGTGAATATGGGAGCTATGGCTACACCTTC. The encoded protein is CASSEYGSYGYTF.

This clonotype was seen more than once but under ten times. V and J are TRBV3-1 and TRBJ2-5; TRBD2 matches at 8 bases. V lost 4 bases to trimming and J lost 7 bases; unmatched junction nucleotides: 8. The CDR3 is made up of 14 amino acids. CDR1 and CDR2 (germline): LGHDT, YNNKEL (reference sequence). CDR3 protein: CASSLKGTRGTQYF. CDR3 in DNA: TGTGCCAGCAGCCTAAAGGGGACTAGGGGGACCCAGTACTTC.

The CDR3 loop is CASSLGQGGRETQYF. In nucleotides, the CDR3 is TGCGCCAGCAGCTTGGGACAGGGGGGTAGAGAGACCCAGTACTTC. This chain connects TRBV5-1 to TRBJ2-5; 9 nucleotides match TRBD1. This CDR3 contains 15 residues. The V gene's germline CDR1 is SGHRS and CDR2 YFSETQ. The V and J ends lost 0 bases and 4 bases, in that order; junction bases with no gene match: 4.

DNA for the CDR3: TGTGCCAGCAGCTTAGCGGTGGACAGGGGGAGGCATGAGCAGTTCTTC. Protein: CASSLAVDRGRHEQFF. The V call is TRBV11-3, the J call TRBJ2-1, with TRBD1 matching over 10 bases. The germline CDR1 and CDR2 sequences are SGHNT and YENEEA. J lost 8 bases, V lost 1 base, and 8 bases had no gene match. The CDR3 sequence is 16 residues long.

As regards this clonotype: A much larger clone differs by one base, so this may be a read error. The chain couples TRBV5-1 to TRBJ1-6, with D unclear. CDR1 is SGHRS and CDR2 is YFSETQ in the germline V gene. The length of the CDR3 is 15 residues. CDR3 in DNA: TGCGCCAGCAGCTTCCGGAGCTCCTATAATTCACCCCTCAACTTT. Translated, it gives CASSFRSSYNSPLNF.